The rows below give T cell receptor beta chains drawn from one sample of a study of cytomegalovirus exposure and HLA in healthy donors. Data came from immunoSEQ multiplex PCR; TCRdb stores just in-frame clones and leaves some out. Of 75,000 to 100,000 clones in the sample, about 70% were seen once. Material for sequencing was PBMCs. Receptor source: a female donor in good health and CMV-seropositive. CDR3s include the opening cysteine and the closing phenylalanine or tryptophan. Size is omitted from some rows. Given values are once, few, many or a class for expanded clones.

>TRBV6-5|TRBJ2-7|once
CASKRQGTTYEQYF
>TRBV6-5|TRBJ2-7|NA
CASSRLQGPAYEQYF
>TRBV25-1|TRBJ1-4|NA
CASSDLKEKLFF
>TRBV9|TRBJ2-1|NA
CASSPRLGQGDNEQFF
>TRBV18|TRBJ1-1|NA
CASSIGTPRNTEAFF
>TRBV28|TRBJ1-1|NA
CASSLTVMNTEAFF
>TRBV30|TRBJ2-5|NA
CAWSVTWGLADPQETQYF
>TRBV4-2|TRBJ2-2|NA
CASSQVTAQNTGELFF
>TRBV7-3|TRBJ2-1|NA
CASSSAGGLNEQFF
>TRBV7-3|TRBJ2-2|NA
CASSRQGGETGELFF
>TRBV10-2|TRBJ1-2|NA
CASSEGVRDGYTF
>TRBV2|TRBJ1-4|few
CASRLTEGLNEKLFF
>TRBV30|TRBJ1-1|NA
CAWSRDTNTEAFF
>TRBV19|TRBJ1-2|few
CASSDRGGGNYGYTF
>TRBV29-1|TRBJ1-1|NA
CSVLDGNTEAFF
>TRBV29-1|TRBJ2-1|NA
CSVVGGAVEQFF
>TRBV4-2|TRBJ2-1|NA
CASSLGREDYNEQFF
>TRBV18|TRBJ2-5|NA
CASSPGEGRPQETQYF
>TRBV16|TRBJ2-6|NA
CASSQDSSGANVLTF
>TRBV6-1|TRBJ2-3|NA
CASTPPGGRTDTQYF
>TRBV9|TRBJ1-5|once
CASSVSSDQPQHF
>TRBV4-3|TRBJ1-5|few
CASSHVSGDQPQHF
>TRBV4-1|TRBJ2-5|NA
CASSQPQETQYF
>TRBV6-1|TRBJ1-2|once
CASSEGLGQGYGYTF
>TRBV7-2|TRBJ2-1|few
CASSPTRDNEQFF
>TRBV6-5|TRBJ2-7|NA
CATLRPGLAGGEQYF
>TRBV7-3|TRBJ2-5|NA
CASSLAGVETQYF
>TRBV6-5|TRBJ1-1|NA
CASSSGYTEAFF
>TRBV2|TRBJ1-2|NA
CASRGTGKKANYGYTF
>TRBV9|TRBJ1-3|NA
CASSVGGTAGNTIYF
>TRBV6-1|TRBJ2-7|NA
CASSEEGTGPYEQYF
>TRBV19|TRBJ2-1|NA
CASSIGQNNEQFF
>TRBV7-8|TRBJ1-1|NA
CASSGDRVTEAFF
>TRBV13|TRBJ2-7|NA
CASTLRAGGRFYEQYF
>TRBV25-1|TRBJ1-6|NA
CASSSGGSYNSPLHF
>TRBV6-4|TRBJ2-3|few
CASSDSGAGGGTDTQYF
>TRBV7-9|TRBJ1-1|NA
CASSFRGVNTEAFF
>TRBV13|TRBJ2-7|few
CASSLQGARDEQYF
>TRBV18|TRBJ1-4|NA
CASSPGGQSNEKLFF
>TRBV7-6|TRBJ1-5|NA
CASSLGGTGANQPQHF
>TRBV28|TRBJ2-2|NA
CASSLRGSGELFF
>TRBV19|TRBJ1-5|NA
CASSMVGQPQHF
>TRBV7-2|TRBJ2-7|NA
CASSLGLAGYEQYF
>TRBV7-7|TRBJ2-1|NA
CASSPSSGGAYNEQFF
>TRBV11-1|TRBJ1-2|few
CASSARQGAIGGYTF
>TRBV6-6|TRBJ2-2|NA
CASSPLAYGTGELFF
>TRBV21-1|TRBJ2-3|NA
CASSNRGRLPPDTQYF